The text below deals with one T cell receptor (beta chain). The target antigen is unknown. This sample is drawn from a study of cytomegalovirus exposure and HLA in healthy donors. Study findings and constraints: A later analysis revealed that TCR association rates differed between HLA loci, peaking at DRB1 and bottoming out at HLA-C.

Vbeta (60) and Jbeta (13) primers were used in the PCR. Libraries were prepared by immunoSEQ multiplex PCR; TCRdb keeps only in-frame clonotypes and omits some of them. Of roughly 190,000 clones in the sample, roughly 79% were seen once. The CDR3 has 16 amino acids. Per germline, CDR1 GTSNPN and CDR2 SVGIG (reference sequence). Trimming removed 6 bases from V and 15 bases from J; junction bases left unmatched: 25. The chain recombines TRBV30 with TRBJ2-1; TRBD2 agrees at 8 bases. The specimen sequenced was PBMCs. This TCR derives from a woman aged 30 to 39 in good health and CMV-seropositive. The CDR3 sequence: CACSLVSGYVAGHLFF. CDR3 sequence (DNA): TGTGCCTGTTCTCTAGTTTCAGGGTATGTAGCGGGGCATCTGTTCTTC.